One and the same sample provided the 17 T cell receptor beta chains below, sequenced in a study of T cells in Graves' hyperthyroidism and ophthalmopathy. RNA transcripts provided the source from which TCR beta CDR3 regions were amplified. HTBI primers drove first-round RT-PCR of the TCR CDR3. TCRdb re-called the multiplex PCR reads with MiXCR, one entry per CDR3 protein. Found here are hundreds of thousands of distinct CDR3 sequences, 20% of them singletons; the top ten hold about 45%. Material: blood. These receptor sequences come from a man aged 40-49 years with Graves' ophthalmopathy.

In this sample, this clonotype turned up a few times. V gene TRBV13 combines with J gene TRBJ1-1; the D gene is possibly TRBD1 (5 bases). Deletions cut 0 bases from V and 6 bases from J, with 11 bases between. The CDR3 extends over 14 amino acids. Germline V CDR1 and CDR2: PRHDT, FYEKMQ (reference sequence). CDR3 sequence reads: CASSLGPGSAEAFF. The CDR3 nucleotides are TGTGCCAGCAGCTTAGGCCCAGGGAGCGCTGAAGCTTTCTTT.

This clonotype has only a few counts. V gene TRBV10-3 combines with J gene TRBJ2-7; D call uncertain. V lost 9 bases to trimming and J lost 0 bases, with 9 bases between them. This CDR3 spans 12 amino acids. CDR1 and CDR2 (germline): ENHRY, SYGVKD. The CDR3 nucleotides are TGTGCCATTGCGCATAACTCCTACGAGCAGTACTTC. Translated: CAIAHNSYEQYF.

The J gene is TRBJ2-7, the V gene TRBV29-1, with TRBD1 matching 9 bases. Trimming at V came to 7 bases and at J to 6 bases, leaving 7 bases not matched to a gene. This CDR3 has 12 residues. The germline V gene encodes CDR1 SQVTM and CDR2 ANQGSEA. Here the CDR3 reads CSAWGTGLEQYF. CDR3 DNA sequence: TGCAGCGCCTGGGGGACAGGGCTCGAGCAGTACTTC.

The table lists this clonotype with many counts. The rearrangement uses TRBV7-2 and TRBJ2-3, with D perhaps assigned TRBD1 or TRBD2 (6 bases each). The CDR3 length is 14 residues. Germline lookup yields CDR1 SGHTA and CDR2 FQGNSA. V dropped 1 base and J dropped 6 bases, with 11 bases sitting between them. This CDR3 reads CASSLGPGADTQYF. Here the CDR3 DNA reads TGTGCCAGCAGCTTAGGTCCGGGGGCGGATACGCAGTATTTT.

The CDR3 DNA reads TGCAGCGTTGTTCTACCTGGGGTAGCCAAAAACATTCAGTACTTC. This sequence encodes CSVVLPGVAKNIQYF. This chain joins TRBV29-1 and TRBJ2-4, with D hard to call. Germline loops: CDR1 SQVTM, CDR2 ANQGSEA. The CDR3 sequence is 15 residues long. The ends were cut back, 4 bases at V and 0 bases at J, with 13 bases in the middle.

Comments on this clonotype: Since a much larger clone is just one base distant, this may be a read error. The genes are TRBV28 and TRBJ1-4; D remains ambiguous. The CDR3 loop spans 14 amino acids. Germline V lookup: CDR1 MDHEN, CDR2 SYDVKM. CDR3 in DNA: TGTGCCAGCAGTTTTGGACGGCTTAATGGAAAACTGTTTTTT. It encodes CASSFGRLNGKLFF.

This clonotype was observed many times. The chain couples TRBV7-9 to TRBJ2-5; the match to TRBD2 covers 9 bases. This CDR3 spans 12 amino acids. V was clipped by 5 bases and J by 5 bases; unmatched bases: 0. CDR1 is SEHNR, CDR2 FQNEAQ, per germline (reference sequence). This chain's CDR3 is CASSAGGETQYF. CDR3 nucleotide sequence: TGTGCCAGCAGCGCGGGGGGGGAGACCCAGTACTTC. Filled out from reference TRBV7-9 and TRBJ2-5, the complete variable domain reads DTGVSQNPRHKITKRGQNVTFRCDPISEHNRLYWYRQTLGQGPEFLTYFQNEAQLEKSRLLSDRFSAERPKGSFSTLEIQRTEQGDSAMYLCASSAGGETQYFGPGTRLLVL.

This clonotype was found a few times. The chain's CDR3 is CSARDPLKTKNTEAFF. The CDR3 DNA follows: TGCAGTGCTAGAGATCCCTTGAAGACAAAGAACACTGAAGCTTTCTTT. The chain carries TRBV20-1 and TRBJ1-1; D gene uncertain. The germline CDR1 and CDR2 sequences are DFQATT and SNEGSKA (reference sequence). V was clipped by 0 bases and J by 1 base, with 15 bases between them. CDR3 length: 16 residues.

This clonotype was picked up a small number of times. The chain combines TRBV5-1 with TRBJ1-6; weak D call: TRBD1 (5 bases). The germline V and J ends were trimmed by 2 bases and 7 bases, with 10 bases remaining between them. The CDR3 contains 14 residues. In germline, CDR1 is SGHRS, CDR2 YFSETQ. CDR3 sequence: CASSFGAVNSPLHF. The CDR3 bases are TGCGCCAGCAGCTTCGGGGCCGTAAATTCACCCCTCCACTTT.

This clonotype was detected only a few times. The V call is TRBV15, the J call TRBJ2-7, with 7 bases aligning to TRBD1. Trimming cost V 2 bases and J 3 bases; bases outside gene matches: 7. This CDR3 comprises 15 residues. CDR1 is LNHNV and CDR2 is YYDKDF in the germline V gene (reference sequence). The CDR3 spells CATSRPTGVGYEQYF. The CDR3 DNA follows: TGTGCCACCAGCAGACCTACAGGGGTAGGCTACGAGCAGTACTTC.

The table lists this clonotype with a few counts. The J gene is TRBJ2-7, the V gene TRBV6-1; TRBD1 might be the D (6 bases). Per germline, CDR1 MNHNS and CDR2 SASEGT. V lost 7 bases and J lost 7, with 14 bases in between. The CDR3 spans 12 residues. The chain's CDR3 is CASTTGTGEQYF. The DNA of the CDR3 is TGTGCCAGCACTACAGGGACGGGGGAGCAGTACTTC.

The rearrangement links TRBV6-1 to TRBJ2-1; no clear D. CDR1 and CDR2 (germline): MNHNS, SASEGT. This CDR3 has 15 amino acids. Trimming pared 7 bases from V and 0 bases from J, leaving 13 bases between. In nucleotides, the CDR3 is TGTGCCAGCACCCCAAAGAGGTTCTCCTACAATGAGCAGTTCTTC. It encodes CASTPKRFSYNEQFF.

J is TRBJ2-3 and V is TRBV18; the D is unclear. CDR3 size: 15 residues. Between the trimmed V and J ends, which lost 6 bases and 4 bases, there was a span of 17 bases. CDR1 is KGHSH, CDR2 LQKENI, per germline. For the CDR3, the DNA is TGTGCCAGCTCCTTCGACTTAGCATGGCCAGATACGCAGTATTTT. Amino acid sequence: CASSFDLAWPDTQYF.

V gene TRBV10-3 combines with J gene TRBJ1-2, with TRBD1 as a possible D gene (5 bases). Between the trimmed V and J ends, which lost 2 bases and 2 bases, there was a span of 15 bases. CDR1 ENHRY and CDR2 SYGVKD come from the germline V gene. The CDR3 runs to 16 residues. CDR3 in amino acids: CAISEALREVNYGYTF. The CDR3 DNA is TGTGCCATCAGTGAGGCACTCAGGGAGGTAAACTATGGCTACACCTTC.

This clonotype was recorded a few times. The CDR3 sequence: CAWSGGQATNEKLFF. The CDR3, as DNA: TGTGCCTGGAGTGGGGGCCAGGCAACTAATGAAAAACTGTTTTTT. This rearrangement joins TRBV30 to TRBJ1-4; possibly TRBD1 for D (5 bases). Trimming shortened V by 1 base and J by 0 bases, and 9 bases separated the two germline ends. This CDR3 comprises 15 residues. The germline CDR1 and CDR2 sequences are GTSNPN and SVGIG (reference sequence).

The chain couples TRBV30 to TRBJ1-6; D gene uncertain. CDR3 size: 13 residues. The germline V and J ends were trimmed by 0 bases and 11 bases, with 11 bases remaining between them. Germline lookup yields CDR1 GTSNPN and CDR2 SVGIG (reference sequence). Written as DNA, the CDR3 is TGTGCCTGGAGTGTAGGGCTGTGGGCACCCCTCCACTTT. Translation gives CAWSVGLWAPLHF. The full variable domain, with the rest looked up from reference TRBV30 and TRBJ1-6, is SQTIHQWPATLVQPVGSPLSLECTVEGTSNPNLYWYRQAAGRGLQLLFYSVGIGQISSEVPQNLSASRPQDRQFILSSKKLLLSDSGFYLCAWSVGLWAPLHFGNGTRLTVT.

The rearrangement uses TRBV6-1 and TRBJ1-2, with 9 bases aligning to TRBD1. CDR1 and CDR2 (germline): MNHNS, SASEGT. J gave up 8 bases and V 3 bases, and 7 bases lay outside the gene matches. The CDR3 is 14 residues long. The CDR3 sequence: CASSDYWGTGGYTF. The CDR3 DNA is TGTGCCAGCAGTGACTATTGGGGGACAGGGGGCTACACCTTC.